This TCR beta chain appears in the sequencing data of a study of shared clonotypes between healthy human individuals. Generated by immunoSEQ multiplex PCR, the TCRdb table keeps only in-frame clones and is missing some. This repertoire shows 2 million to 2.5 million clones, about 94% found once; its top ten account for about 0.13%. The V gene's germline CDR1 is SGHTA and CDR2 FQGNSA. CDR3 length: 15 amino acids. With 2 bases clipped from V and 6 bases from J, the junction kept 8 bases outside the gene matches. The sample taken for sequencing was naive CD4+ T cells sorted from blood. Noted subset: CD45RA+ positively selected. This clonotype was sampled from a man younger than 35 in good health. This chain joins TRBV7-2 and TRBJ2-7, with 9 bases that match TRBD2. The CDR3 spells CASSLPGLARGEQYF. The CDR3 coding sequence is TGTGCCAGCAGCTTACCGGGACTAGCCCGGGGCGAGCAGTACTTC.